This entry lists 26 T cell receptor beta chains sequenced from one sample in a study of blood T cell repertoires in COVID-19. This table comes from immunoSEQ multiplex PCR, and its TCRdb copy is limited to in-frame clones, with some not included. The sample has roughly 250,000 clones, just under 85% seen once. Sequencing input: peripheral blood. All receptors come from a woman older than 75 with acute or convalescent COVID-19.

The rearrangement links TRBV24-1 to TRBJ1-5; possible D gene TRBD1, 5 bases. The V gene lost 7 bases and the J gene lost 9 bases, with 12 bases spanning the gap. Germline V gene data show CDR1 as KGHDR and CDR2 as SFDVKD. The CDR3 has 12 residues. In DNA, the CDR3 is TGTGCCACCAGCGACAGTATAGGGCCCCAGCATTTT. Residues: CATSDSIGPQHF.

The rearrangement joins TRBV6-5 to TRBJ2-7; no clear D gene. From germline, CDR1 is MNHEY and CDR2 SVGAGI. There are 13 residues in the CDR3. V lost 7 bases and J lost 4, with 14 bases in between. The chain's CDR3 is CASTALPRYEQYF. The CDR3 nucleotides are TGTGCCAGCACTGCGCTCCCGAGGTACGAGCAGTACTTC.

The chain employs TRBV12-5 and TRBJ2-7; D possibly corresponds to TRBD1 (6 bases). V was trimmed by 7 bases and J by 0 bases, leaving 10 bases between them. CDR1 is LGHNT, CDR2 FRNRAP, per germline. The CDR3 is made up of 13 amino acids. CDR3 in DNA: TGTGCTAGTGCCCTGGACAGCTCCTACGAGCAGTACTTC. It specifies CASALDSSYEQYF.

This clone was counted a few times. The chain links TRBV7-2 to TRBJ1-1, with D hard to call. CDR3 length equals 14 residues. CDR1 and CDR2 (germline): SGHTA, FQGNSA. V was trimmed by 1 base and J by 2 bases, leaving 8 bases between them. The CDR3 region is CASSLGARNTEAFF. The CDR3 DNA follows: TGTGCCAGCAGCTTAGGGGCCCGAAACACTGAAGCTTTCTTT.

CDR3 bases: TGCGCCAGCAGCCAAGCGTGGCAGGGGGCTAATCAGCCCCAGCATTTT. Translating gives CASSQAWQGANQPQHF. The chain couples TRBV4-1 to TRBJ1-5, with TRBD1 matching 8 bases. Looked up from germline, CDR1 is MGHRA and CDR2 is YSYEKL. The CDR3 covers 16 residues. The V and J ends lost 1 base and 4 bases, in that order; junction bases with no gene match: 6.

The CDR3 here is CASSLSSSYNEQFF. CDR3 coding DNA: TGTGCCAGCTCACTCTCCAGCTCCTACAATGAGCAGTTCTTC. The chain employs TRBV18 and TRBJ2-1; no reliable D call. Germline V CDR1 and CDR2: KGHSH, LQKENI. V was cut by 4 bases and J by 0 bases, with 7 bases left in between. The CDR3 covers 14 residues. Supplemented by reference TRBV18 and TRBJ2-1, the full variable domain reads NAGVMQNPRHLVRRRGQEARLRCSPMKGHSHVYWYRQLPEEGLKFMVYLQKENIIDESGMPKERFSAEFPKEGPSILRIQQVVRGDSAAYFCASSLSSSYNEQFFGPGTRLTVL.

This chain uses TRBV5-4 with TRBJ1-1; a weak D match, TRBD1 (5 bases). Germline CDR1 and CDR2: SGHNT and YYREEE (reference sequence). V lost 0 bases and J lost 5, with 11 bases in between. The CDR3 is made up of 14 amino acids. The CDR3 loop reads CASSLAEGRTEAFF. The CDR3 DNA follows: TGTGCCAGCAGCTTGGCGGAGGGGCGGACTGAAGCTTTCTTT.

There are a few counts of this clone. DNA of the CDR3: TGTGCCAGCAGTTTGGACAACCGTTCCACCGGGGAGCTGTTTTTT. This codes for CASSLDNRSTGELFF. The gene calls are TRBV2 and TRBJ2-2, with D possibly matching TRBD1 (5 bases). The germline V gene encodes CDR1 SNHLY and CDR2 FYNNEI. The CDR3 has 15 residues. V was shortened by 5 bases and J by 4 bases, with 14 bases between the two germline ends.

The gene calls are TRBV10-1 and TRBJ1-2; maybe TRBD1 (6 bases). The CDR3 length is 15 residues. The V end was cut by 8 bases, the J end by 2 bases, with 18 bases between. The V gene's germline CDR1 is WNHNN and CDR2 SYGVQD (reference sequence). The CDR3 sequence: CASRVIPGENYGYTF. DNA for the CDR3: TGCGCCAGCCGTGTGATACCAGGGGAAAACTATGGCTACACCTTC.

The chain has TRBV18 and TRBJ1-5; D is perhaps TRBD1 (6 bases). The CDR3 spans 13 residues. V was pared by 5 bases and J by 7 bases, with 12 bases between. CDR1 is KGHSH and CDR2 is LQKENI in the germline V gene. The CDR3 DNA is TGTGCCAGCTCATCGGTAAGGGGGCAGCCCCAGCATTTT. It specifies CASSSVRGQPQHF. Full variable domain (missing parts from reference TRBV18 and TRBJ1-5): NAGVMQNPRHLVRRRGQEARLRCSPMKGHSHVYWYRQLPEEGLKFMVYLQKENIIDESGMPKERFSAEFPKEGPSILRIQQVVRGDSAAYFCASSSVRGQPQHFGDGTRLSIL.

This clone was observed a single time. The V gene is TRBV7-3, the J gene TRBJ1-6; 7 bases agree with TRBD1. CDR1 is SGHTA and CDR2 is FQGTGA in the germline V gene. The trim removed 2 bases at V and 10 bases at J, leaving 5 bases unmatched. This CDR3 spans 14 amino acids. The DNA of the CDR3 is TGTGCCAGCAGCTTACGACAGGGAGGCTCACCCCTCCACTTT. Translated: CASSLRQGGSPLHF.

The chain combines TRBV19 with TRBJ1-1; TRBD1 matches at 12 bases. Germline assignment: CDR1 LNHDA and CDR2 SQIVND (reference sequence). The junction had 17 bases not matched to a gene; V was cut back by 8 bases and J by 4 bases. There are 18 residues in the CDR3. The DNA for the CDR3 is TGTGCCAGTCGAAAGGGCGGGACAGGGGGCAATCTGGGCACTGAAGCTTTCTTT. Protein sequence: CASRKGGTGGNLGTEAFF.

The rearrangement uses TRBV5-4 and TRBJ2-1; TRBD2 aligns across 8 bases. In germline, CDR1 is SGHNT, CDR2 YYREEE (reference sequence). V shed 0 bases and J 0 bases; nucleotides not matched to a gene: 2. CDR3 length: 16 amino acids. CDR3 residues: CASSLERGPSYNEQFF. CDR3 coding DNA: TGTGCCAGCAGCTTGGAGCGGGGGCCCTCCTACAATGAGCAGTTCTTC.

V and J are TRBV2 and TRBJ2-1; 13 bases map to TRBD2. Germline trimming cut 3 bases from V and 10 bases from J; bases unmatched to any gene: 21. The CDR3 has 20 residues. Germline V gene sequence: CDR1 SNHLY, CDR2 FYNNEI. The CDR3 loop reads CASSDPYLIETSGGRWEQFF. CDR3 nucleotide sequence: TGTGCCAGCAGTGACCCCTACTTAATTGAGACTAGCGGGGGGCGTTGGGAGCAGTTCTTC.

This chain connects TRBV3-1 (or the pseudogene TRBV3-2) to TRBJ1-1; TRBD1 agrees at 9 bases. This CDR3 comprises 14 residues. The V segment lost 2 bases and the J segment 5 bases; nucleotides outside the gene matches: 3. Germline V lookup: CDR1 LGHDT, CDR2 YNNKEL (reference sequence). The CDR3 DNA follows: TGTGCCAGCAGCCAAAGGACAGGGGAGACTGAAGCTTTCTTT. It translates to CASSQRTGETEAFF.

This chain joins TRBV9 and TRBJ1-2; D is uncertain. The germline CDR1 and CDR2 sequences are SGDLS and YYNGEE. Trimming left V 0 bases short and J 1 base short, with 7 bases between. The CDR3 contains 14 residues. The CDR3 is CASSVDGSNYGYTF. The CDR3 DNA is TGTGCCAGCAGCGTAGACGGGAGTAACTATGGCTACACCTTC.

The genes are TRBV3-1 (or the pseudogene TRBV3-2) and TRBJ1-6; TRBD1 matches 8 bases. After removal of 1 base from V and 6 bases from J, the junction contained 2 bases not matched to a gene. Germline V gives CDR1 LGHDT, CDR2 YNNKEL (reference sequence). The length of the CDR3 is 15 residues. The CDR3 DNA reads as TGTGCCAGCAGCCAAGGACAGGGGCCTAATTCACCCCTCCACTTT. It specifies CASSQGQGPNSPLHF.

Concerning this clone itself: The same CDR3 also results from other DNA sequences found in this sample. The CDR3 loop reads CASSPRTGSNTEAFF. DNA of the CDR3: TGTGCCAGCTCCCCCAGGACAGGATCGAACACTGAAGCTTTCTTT. The chain carries TRBV18 and TRBJ1-1; 7 bases agree with TRBD1. The CDR3 has 15 residues. V gave up 6 bases and J gave up 1 base; unmatched junction bases: 8. Germline CDR1 and CDR2: KGHSH and LQKENI.

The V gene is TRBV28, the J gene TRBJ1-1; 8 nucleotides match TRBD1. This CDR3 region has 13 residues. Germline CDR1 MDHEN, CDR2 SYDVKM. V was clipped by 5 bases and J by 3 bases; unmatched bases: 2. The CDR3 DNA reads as TGTGCCAGCAGTGAGACAGGGGACACTGAAGCTTTCTTT. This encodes CASSETGDTEAFF. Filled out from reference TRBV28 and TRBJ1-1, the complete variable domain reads DVKVTQSSRYLVKRTGEKVFLECVQDMDHENMFWYRQDPGLGLRLIYFSYDVKMKEKGDIPEGYSVSREKKERFSLILESASTNQTSMYLCASSETGDTEAFFGQGTRLTVV.

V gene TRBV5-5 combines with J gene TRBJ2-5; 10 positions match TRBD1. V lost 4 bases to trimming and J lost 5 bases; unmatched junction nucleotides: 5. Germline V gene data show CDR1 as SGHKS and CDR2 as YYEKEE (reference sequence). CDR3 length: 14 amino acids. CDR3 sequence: CASSRQGARETQYF. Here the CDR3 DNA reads TGTGCCAGCAGCCGACAGGGGGCGAGGGAGACCCAGTACTTC.

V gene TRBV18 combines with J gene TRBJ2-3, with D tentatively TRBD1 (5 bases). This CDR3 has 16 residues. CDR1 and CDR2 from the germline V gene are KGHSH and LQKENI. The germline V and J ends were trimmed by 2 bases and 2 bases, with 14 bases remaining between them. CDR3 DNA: TGTGCCAGCTCACCAATTGAGACAGTGATCACAGATACGCAGTATTTT. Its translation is CASSPIETVITDTQYF.

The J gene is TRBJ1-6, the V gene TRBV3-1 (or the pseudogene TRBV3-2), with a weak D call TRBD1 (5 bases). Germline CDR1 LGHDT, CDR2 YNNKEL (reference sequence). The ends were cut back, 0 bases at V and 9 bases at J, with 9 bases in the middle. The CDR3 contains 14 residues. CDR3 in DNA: TGTGCCAGCAGCCAAGATCGGGGGGGTTCACCCCTCCACTTT. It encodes CASSQDRGGSPLHF.

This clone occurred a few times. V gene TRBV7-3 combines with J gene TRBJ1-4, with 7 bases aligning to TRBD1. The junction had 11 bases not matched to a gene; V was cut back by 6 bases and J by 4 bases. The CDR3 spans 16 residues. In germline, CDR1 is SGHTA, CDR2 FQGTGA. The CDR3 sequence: CASREGAVRGNEKLFF. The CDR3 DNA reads TGTGCCAGCAGAGAGGGGGCGGTCCGCGGTAATGAAAAACTGTTTTTT.

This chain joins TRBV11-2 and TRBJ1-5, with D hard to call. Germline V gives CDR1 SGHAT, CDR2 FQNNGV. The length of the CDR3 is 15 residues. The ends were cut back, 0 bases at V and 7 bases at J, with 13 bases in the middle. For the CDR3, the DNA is TGTGCCAGCAGCTTAGAGCGGGGAGTAGGGCAGCCCCAGCATTTT. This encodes CASSLERGVGQPQHF.

Here the CDR3 DNA reads TGTGCCAGCCGCTACTACGAGCAGTACTTC. Amino acids: CASRYYEQYF. The chain carries TRBV2 and TRBJ2-7; D not resolved. The germline V gene has CDR1 SNHLY and CDR2 FYNNEI. This CDR3 has 10 residues. The V and J ends lost 8 bases and 3 bases respectively, with 5 bases between them.

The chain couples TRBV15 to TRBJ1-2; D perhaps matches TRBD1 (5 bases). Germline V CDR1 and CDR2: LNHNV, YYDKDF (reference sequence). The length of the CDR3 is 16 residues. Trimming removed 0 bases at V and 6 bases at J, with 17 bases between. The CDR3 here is CATSRDIASPGDGYTF. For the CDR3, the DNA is TGTGCCACCAGCAGAGATATCGCCTCTCCGGGGGATGGCTACACCTTC.